These 8 T cell receptor beta chains share one sample of origin, sequenced in a study of regulatory T cells in long-lasting Graves disease. Construction of the TCR beta libraries employed iRepertoire HTBI primers in conjunction with Arm-PCR of CDR3 regions. Via MiXCR, TCRdb re-called the multiplex PCR reads, giving one row per CDR3 protein. This repertoire shows around 250,000 distinct CDR3 sequences, 15% to 20% found once; its top ten account for about 14%. Time point reported: newly diagnosed GD, antithyroid drugs for less than 3 months. Scientists built the TCR library using RNA that was extracted from PBMCs. This sample was shared with a second study, whose subject was T cells in Graves' hyperthyroidism and ophthalmopathy.

Sequenced here: peripheral blood mononuclear cells (PBMCs), sampled at new diagnosis, from a patient treated with antithyroid drugs. These receptors came from a woman younger than 45 with Graves disease.

In this sample, this clonotype turned up a few times. Possible read error: a much larger clone is one base away. The genes are TRBV28 and TRBJ1-1; D may be TRBD1 (6 bases). V shed 8 bases and J shed 1 base, with 14 bases lying between them. The V gene's germline CDR1 is MDHEN and CDR2 SYDVKM. This CDR3 contains 14 residues. CDR3 bases: TGTGCCAGCCCTCAGGGGTGGGCGAACACTGAAGCTTTCTTT. It is translated as CASPQGWANTEAFF.

This clonotype was detected many times. V gene TRBV18 combines with J gene TRBJ1-4; D unresolved. CDR1 and CDR2 from the germline V gene are KGHSH and LQKENI. The CDR3 loop spans 12 amino acids. V was clipped by 6 bases and J by 7 bases, with 9 bases between them. The CDR3 DNA sequence: TGTGCCAGCTCCGACTTGGTTGAAAAACTGTTTTTT. It specifies CASSDLVEKLFF.

This clonotype was detected ten times or more. The chain employs TRBV5-8 and TRBJ2-7; D remains ambiguous. V was clipped by 0 bases and J by 4 bases, with 11 bases between them. The length of the CDR3 is 14 residues. Per germline, CDR1 SGHTS and CDR2 YDEGEE. Here the CDR3 reads CASSLDRHPYEQYF. As DNA, the CDR3 is TGTGCCAGCAGCTTGGACCGCCATCCTTACGAGCAGTACTTC.

There are many counts of this clonotype. CDR3 loop: CANQMRVGTEAFF. In DNA form, the CDR3 reads TGTGCCAACCAAATGAGGGTGGGCACTGAAGCTTTCTTT. The chain uses TRBV2 and TRBJ1-1; D ambiguous. The V end lost 10 bases, the J end lost 4 bases, and 16 bases lay between the germline ends. This CDR3 has 13 residues. CDR1 is SNHLY, CDR2 FYNNEI, per germline.

The chain uses TRBV19 and TRBJ1-2; 9 bases line up with TRBD1. The CDR3 sequence is 12 residues long. The trim removed 11 bases at V and 5 bases at J, leaving 6 bases unmatched. Germline lookup yields CDR1 LNHDA and CDR2 SQIVND (reference sequence). CDR3 nucleotide sequence: TGTGCCGTGTACAGGGGGCCTTATGGCTACACCTTC. Its protein is CAVYRGPYGYTF. Supplemented by reference TRBV19 and TRBJ1-2, the full variable domain reads DGGITQSPKYLFRKEGQNVTLSCEQNLNHDAMYWYRQDPGQGLRLIYYSQIVNDFQKGDIAEGYSVSREKKESFPLTVTSAQKNPTAFYLCAVYRGPYGYTFGSGTRLTVV.

This chain connects TRBV3-1 to TRBJ1-1; D gene uncertain. CDR1 and CDR2 from the germline V gene are LGHDT and YNNKEL (reference sequence). The CDR3 covers 13 residues. Trimming left V 7 bases short and J 1 base short, with 10 bases between. Written as DNA, the CDR3 is TGTGCCAGCACCTCGCACGGGAACACTGAAGCTTTCTTT. Residues: CASTSHGNTEAFF.

With regard to this clonotype: At one of its ends the junction is not consistent with the germline gene, which may arise from a read error. The chain links TRBV10-3 to TRBJ2-2; D remains ambiguous. The CDR3 loop spans 15 amino acids. CDR1 and CDR2 from the germline V gene are ENHRY and SYGVKD. The CDR3 spells CVISRTFANTGELFF. CDR3 DNA: TGTGTCATCAGTCGCACCTTCGCGAACACCGGGGAGCTGTTTTTT.

This clonotype has ten or more counts. The V and J genes are TRBV11-2 and TRBJ2-7; tentatively, D is TRBD2 (6 bases). CDR3 length equals 16 residues. Trimming pared 5 bases from V and 3 bases from J, leaving 20 bases between. The germline CDR1 and CDR2 sequences are SGHAT and FQNNGV. CDR3 sequence reads: CASSPIARTTFYEQYF. The CDR3 nucleotides are TGTGCCAGCAGCCCTATCGCCCGGACTACGTTCTACGAGCAGTACTTC.